Below are 3 T cell receptor beta chains sequenced from a single sample in a study of shared clonotypes between healthy human individuals. This table comes from immunoSEQ multiplex PCR, and its TCRdb copy is limited to in-frame clones, with some not included. Here the sample spans 2 million to 2.5 million clones, about nine tenths being singletons. The sample was naive CD4+ T cells from PBMCs. As for subset: CD45RA+ positively selected. Every receptor here comes from a man between 18 and 29 years old in good health. Some clones in this sample may be carry-over from other donors' samples.

This clone has only one observation. The gene calls are TRBV5-1 and TRBJ2-5, with D maybe TRBD1 (6 bases). The CDR3 has 14 residues. The germline V and J ends were trimmed by 4 bases and 1 base, with 11 bases remaining between them. Germline loops: CDR1 SGHRS, CDR2 YFSETQ. CDR3 sequence: CASSVGHRQETQYF. DNA for the CDR3: TGCGCCAGCAGCGTGGGACACCGCCAAGAGACCCAGTACTTC.

V and J are TRBV7-2 and TRBJ2-7, with D possibly called TRBD1 or TRBD2 (8 bases each). The CDR3 extends over 14 amino acids. In germline, CDR1 is SGHTA, CDR2 FQGNSA. The V gene lost 8 bases and the J gene lost 2 bases, with 16 bases spanning the gap. The CDR3 here is CASVAGQVTYEQYF. CDR3 nucleotide sequence: TGTGCCAGCGTAGCGGGACAGGTGACCTACGAGCAGTACTTC.

This clone showed up just once. The chain links TRBV6-1 to TRBJ1-2; D is unresolved. This CDR3 region has 13 residues. Trimming left V 3 bases short and J 9 bases short, with 14 bases between. Germline V gene data show CDR1 as MNHNS and CDR2 as SASEGT. CDR3 DNA sequence: TGTGCCAGCAGTGAGTCCCGCGCGGTTAGCTACACCTTC. It specifies CASSESRAVSYTF.